The clone carrying this TCR beta chain has just a few counts. The time point is: newly diagnosed GD, antithyroid drugs for less than 3 months. Isolated PBMC RNA provided the starting material for the TCR library. This sample is part of a study of regulatory T cells in long-lasting Graves disease. This CDR3 is 16 amino acids long. V was clipped by 0 bases and J by 10 bases; unmatched bases: 13. Germline-derived CDR1 and CDR2 are SGHRS and YFSETQ. Building of the TCR beta libraries involved iRepertoire HTBI primers and Arm-PCR of CDR3 regions. A single record per CDR3 protein comes from TCRdb applying MiXCR to the multiplex PCR reads. The sample includes about 470,000 distinct CDR3 sequences, under 15% of them seen just once. These data were also reused for a study on T cells in Graves' hyperthyroidism and ophthalmopathy.

The chain has TRBV5-1 and TRBJ2-1; 7 bases line up with TRBD2. This TCR was recovered from a woman aged 25 to 45 with Graves disease. The sample in question was peripheral blood mononuclear cells (PBMCs), obtained at new diagnosis, from a patient treated with antithyroid drugs. This CDR3 is CASSLVASGPTREQFF. The CDR3 DNA reads TGCGCCAGCAGCTTGGTGGCTAGCGGTCCGACACGGGAGCAGTTCTTC.